A single sample gave rise to the 4 T cell receptor beta chains below, sequenced in a study of T cells in Graves' hyperthyroidism and ophthalmopathy. Amplification targeted TCR beta CDR3 regions from RNA transcripts. HTBI primers were employed in a first-round RT-PCR of the TCR CDR3. MiXCR was run by TCRdb on the multiplex PCR reads, yielding one entry per CDR3 protein. The sample comprises 800,000 or so distinct CDR3 sequences, 38% of which are singletons, and roughly 8.3% rests with the top ten. The sequencing sample was made of blood. These TCRs come from a man younger than 30 with Graves' hyperthyroidism.

This chain joins TRBV7-9 and TRBJ2-7; weak D call: TRBD1 (6 bases). The ends were cut back, 4 bases at V and 2 bases at J, with 15 bases in the middle. This CDR3 is 15 amino acids long. Germline V lookup: CDR1 SEHNR, CDR2 FQNEAQ (reference sequence). DNA for the CDR3: TGTGCCAGCAGCTCCGGACAGAGCAATACCTACGAGCAGTACTTC. Translating gives CASSSGQSNTYEQYF.

The V and J genes are TRBV7-2 and TRBJ2-7; 7 bases line up with TRBD2. V was clipped by 5 bases and J by 7 bases; unmatched bases: 11. CDR1 is SGHTA and CDR2 is FQGNSA in the germline V gene. This CDR3 spans 14 amino acids. This CDR3 is CASSQDGGTLEQYF. CDR3 in DNA: TGTGCCAGCAGCCAAGACGGGGGGACCCTAGAGCAGTACTTC.

Only a few counts were recorded for this clonotype. This sequence joins TRBV20-1 and TRBJ2-7; D is perhaps TRBD2 (6 bases). CDR3 length: 12 residues. Trimming removed 3 bases at V and 5 bases at J, with 11 bases between. Germline V gene data show CDR1 as DFQATT and CDR2 as SNEGSKA (reference sequence). In DNA, the CDR3 is TGCAGTGCTAGCCGGGGGATCGACGAGCAGTACTTC. As protein: CSASRGIDEQYF.

This clonotype was counted at least ten times. The chain couples TRBV2 to TRBJ2-7; D is perhaps TRBD1 or TRBD2 (5 bases each). V lost 7 bases and J 5 bases, leaving 15 bases between the germline ends. CDR1 SNHLY and CDR2 FYNNEI come from the germline V gene. The CDR3 covers 13 residues. The CDR3 DNA follows: TGTGCCAGCAACTTTCAGGGAGTGGACGAGCAGTACTTC. Amino acid sequence: CASNFQGVDEQYF.